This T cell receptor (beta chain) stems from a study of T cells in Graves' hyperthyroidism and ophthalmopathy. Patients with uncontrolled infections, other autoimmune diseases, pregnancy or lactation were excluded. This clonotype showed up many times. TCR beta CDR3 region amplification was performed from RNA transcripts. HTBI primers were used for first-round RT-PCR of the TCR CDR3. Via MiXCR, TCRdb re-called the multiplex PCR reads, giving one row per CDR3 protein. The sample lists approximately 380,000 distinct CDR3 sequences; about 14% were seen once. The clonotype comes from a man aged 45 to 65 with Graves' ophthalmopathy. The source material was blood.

The CDR3 region is CSVEDRAGRSEQYF. CDR3 DNA sequence: TGCAGCGTTGAAGATCGAGCGGGAAGGTCGGAACAGTACTTC. V usage is TRBV29-1 and J usage is TRBJ2-7; the match to TRBD2 covers 7 bases. V lost 0 bases to trimming and J lost 10 bases; unmatched junction nucleotides: 12. Germline V lookup: CDR1 SQVTM, CDR2 ANQGSEA. The CDR3 sequence is 14 residues long.